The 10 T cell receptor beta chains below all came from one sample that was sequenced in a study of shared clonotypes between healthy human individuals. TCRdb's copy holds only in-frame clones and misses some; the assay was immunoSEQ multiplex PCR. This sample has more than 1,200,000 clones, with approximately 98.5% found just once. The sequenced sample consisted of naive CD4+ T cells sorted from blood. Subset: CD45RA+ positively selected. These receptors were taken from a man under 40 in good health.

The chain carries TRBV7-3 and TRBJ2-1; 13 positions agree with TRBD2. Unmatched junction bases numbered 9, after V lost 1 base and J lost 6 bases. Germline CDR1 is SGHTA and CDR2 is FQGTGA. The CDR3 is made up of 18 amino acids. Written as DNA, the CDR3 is TGTGCCAGCAGCTTAAGGTCAACTAGCGGGAGGGCGTTCAATGAGCAGTTCTTC. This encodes CASSLRSTSGRAFNEQFF.

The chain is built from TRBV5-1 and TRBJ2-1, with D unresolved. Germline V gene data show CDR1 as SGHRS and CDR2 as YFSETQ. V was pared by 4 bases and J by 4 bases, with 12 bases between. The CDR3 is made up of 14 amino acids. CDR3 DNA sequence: TGCGCCAGCAGCAACGAGCTCGCATACAATGAGCAGTTCTTC. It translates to CASSNELAYNEQFF. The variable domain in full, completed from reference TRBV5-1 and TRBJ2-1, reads KAGVTQTPRYLIKTRGQQVTLSCSPISGHRSVSWYQQTPGQGLQFLFEYFSETQRNKGNFPGRFSGRQFSNSRSEMNVSTLELGDSALYLCASSNELAYNEQFFGPGTRLTVL.

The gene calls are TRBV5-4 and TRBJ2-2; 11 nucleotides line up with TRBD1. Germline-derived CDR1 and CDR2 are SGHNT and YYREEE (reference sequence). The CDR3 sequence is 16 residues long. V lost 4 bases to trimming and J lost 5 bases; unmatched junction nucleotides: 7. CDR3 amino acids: CASSTRGQGDTGELFF. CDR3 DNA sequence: TGTGCCAGCAGCACCCGGGGACAGGGGGATACCGGGGAGCTGTTTTTT.

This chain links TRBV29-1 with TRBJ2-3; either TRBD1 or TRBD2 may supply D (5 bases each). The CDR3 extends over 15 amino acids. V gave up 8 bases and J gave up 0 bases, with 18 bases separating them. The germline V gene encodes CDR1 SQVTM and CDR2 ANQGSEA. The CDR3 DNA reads TGCAGCACTAAACGGGACGGTACTAGCACAGATACGCAGTATTTT. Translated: CSTKRDGTSTDTQYF.

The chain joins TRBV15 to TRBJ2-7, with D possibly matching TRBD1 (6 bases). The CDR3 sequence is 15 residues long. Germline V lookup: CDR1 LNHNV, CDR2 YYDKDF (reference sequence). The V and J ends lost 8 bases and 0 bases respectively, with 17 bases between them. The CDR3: CATGKDRTSSYEQYF. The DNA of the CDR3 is TGTGCCACCGGTAAAGACAGGACGAGCTCCTACGAGCAGTACTTC.

This CDR3 reads CASSGRGGGNTEAFF. The CDR3 nucleotides are TGTGCCAGCAGTGGGAGGGGTGGAGGGAACACTGAAGCTTTCTTT. The V call is TRBV2, the J call TRBJ1-1, with D maybe TRBD1 (5 bases). The V end lost 4 bases, the J end lost 1 base, and 13 bases lay between the germline ends. The CDR3 length is 15 residues. The V gene's germline CDR1 is SNHLY and CDR2 FYNNEI.

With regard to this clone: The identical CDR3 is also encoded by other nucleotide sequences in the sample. The CDR3 loop reads CASSNEQFF. The CDR3 DNA follows: TGTGCCAGCAGCAATGAGCAGTTCTTC. The gene calls are TRBV7-9 and TRBJ2-1; no firm D call. In germline, CDR1 is SEHNR, CDR2 FQNEAQ (reference sequence). The CDR3 has 9 amino acids. V dropped 5 bases and J dropped 7 bases, with 0 bases sitting between them.

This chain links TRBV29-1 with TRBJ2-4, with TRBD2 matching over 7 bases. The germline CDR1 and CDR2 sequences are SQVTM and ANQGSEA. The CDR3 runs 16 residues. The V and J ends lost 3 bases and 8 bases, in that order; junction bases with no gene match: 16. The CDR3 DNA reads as TGCAGCGTTGAGCCAGTGGGGCGAGCGGGGAGGGACATTCAGTACTTC. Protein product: CSVEPVGRAGRDIQYF.

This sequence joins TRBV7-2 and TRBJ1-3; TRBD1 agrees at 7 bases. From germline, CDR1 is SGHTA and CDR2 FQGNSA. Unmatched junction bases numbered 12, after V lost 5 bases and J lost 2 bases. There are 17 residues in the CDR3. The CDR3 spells CASSATGWNLPGNTIYF. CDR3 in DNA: TGTGCCAGCAGCGCGACAGGGTGGAACCTCCCTGGAAACACCATATATTTT.

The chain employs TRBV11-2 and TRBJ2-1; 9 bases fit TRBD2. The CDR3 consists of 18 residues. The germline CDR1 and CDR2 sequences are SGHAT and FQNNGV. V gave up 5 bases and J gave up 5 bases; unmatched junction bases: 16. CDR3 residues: CASSPRLGAGGPNNEQFF. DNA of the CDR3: TGTGCCAGCAGCCCTCGCTTAGGCGCGGGAGGGCCTAACAATGAGCAGTTCTTC. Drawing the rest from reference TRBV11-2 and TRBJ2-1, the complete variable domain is EAGVAQSPRYKIIEKRQSVAFWCNPISGHATLYWYQQILGQGPKLLIQFQNNGVVDDSQLPKDRFSAERLKGVDSTLKIQPAKLEDSAVYLCASSPRLGAGGPNNEQFFGPGTRLTVL.